Listed below are T cell receptor beta chains from one sample, sequenced in a study of T cells in Graves' hyperthyroidism and ophthalmopathy. MiXCR was run by TCRdb on the multiplex PCR reads, yielding one entry per CDR3 protein. Of roughly 380,000 distinct CDR3 sequences in the sample, about 18% were seen once. Sequenced input: blood. These receptor sequences come from a woman aged 18-29 years with Graves' hyperthyroidism. CDR3s include the opening cysteine and the closing phenylalanine or tryptophan. D genes are given only for firm matches. Size values are once, few and many counts, or a class for expanded clones, and some rows have none.

>TRBV12-5|TRBJ2-5|few|TRBD1
CASGTGTGEETQYF
TGTGCTAGTGGAACAGGGACAGGAGAAGAGACCCAGTACTTC
>TRBV12-3/TRBV12-4|TRBJ1-2|many|.
CASSHGVTDGYTF
TGTGCCAGCAGTCACGGGGTGACGGATGGCTACACCTTC
>TRBV11-2|TRBJ1-5|many|TRBD1
CASSWGQYSNQPQHF
TGTGCCAGCAGCTGGGGACAGTATAGCAATCAGCCCCAGCATTTT
>TRBV7-9|TRBJ2-5|many|.
CASSLRRSGETQYF
TGTGCCAGCAGCTTGCGCCGTTCCGGGGAGACCCAGTACTTC
>TRBV10-3|TRBJ2-5|many|.
CAIKDAGPETQYF
TGTGCCATCAAAGACGCCGGCCCCGAGACCCAGTACTTC
>TRBV9|TRBJ2-2|many|.
CASSVGDTGELFF
TGTGCCAGCAGCGTGGGGGACACCGGGGAGCTGTTTTTT
>TRBV28|TRBJ1-2|.|.
CASSWARGAGGYTF
TGTGCCAGCAGTTGGGCGAGGGGGGCCGGTGGCTACACCTTC
>TRBV4-2|TRBJ2-2|many|.
CASSQDPAGARTGELFF
TGTGCCAGCAGCCAAGATCCGGCGGGGGCACGGACCGGGGAGCTGTTTTTT
>TRBV27|TRBJ2-2|once|.
CASSWLGAGELFF
TGTGCCAGCAGTTGGCTTGGTGCCGGGGAGCTGTTTTTT
>TRBV12-3/TRBV12-4|TRBJ2-6|many|.
CASSFSGSFGANVLTF
TGTGCCAGCAGTTTCTCGGGGTCGTTCGGGGCCAACGTCCTGACTTTC
>TRBV5-6|TRBJ2-4|few|TRBD2
CASSPGEGNIQYF
TGTGCCAGCAGCCCCGGGGAGGGAAACATTCAGTACTTC
>TRBV12-3/TRBV12-4|TRBJ2-4|many|.
CASSFGAQNIQYF
TGTGCCAGCAGTTTCGGGGCCCAAAACATTCAGTACTTC
>TRBV6-5|TRBJ2-5|many|.
CASRTLARETQYF
TGTGCCAGCAGAACCCTAGCCCGAGAGACCCAGTACTTC
>TRBV10-1|TRBJ2-7|.|.
CASSESDEVYEQYF
TGCGCCAGCAGTGAGAGTGACGAGGTCTACGAGCAGTACTTC
>TRBV28|TRBJ2-7|.|.
CASTKGAFSYEQYF
TGTGCCAGCACAAAAGGGGCTTTCTCCTACGAGCAGTACTTC
>TRBV19|TRBJ1-5|many|.
CASSLGNNQPQHF
TGTGCCAGTAGTTTGGGGAACAATCAGCCCCAGCATTTT
>TRBV6-1|TRBJ1-5|many|TRBD1
CASSPQGGGGRNQPQHF
TGTGCCAGCAGTCCCCAGGGGGGAGGGGGCCGCAATCAGCCCCAGCATTTT
>TRBV30|TRBJ1-3|many|.
CAWNPLGPGNTIYF
TGTGCCTGGAACCCTCTGGGCCCTGGAAACACCATATATTTT
>TRBV12-3/TRBV12-4|TRBJ1-5|many|.
CASSFRQSNQPQHF
TGTGCCAGCAGTTTCAGGCAGAGCAATCAGCCCCAGCATTTT
>TRBV6-1|TRBJ1-5|many|.
CASSETPGQPQHF
TGTGCCAGCAGTGAAACCCCAGGTCAGCCCCAGCATTTT
>TRBV7-3|TRBJ2-3|.|TRBD2
CASSLMRGGATDTQYF
TGTGCCAGCAGCTTAATGCGCGGGGGGGCAACAGATACGCAGTATTTT
>TRBV2|TRBJ1-5|many|.
CASTRTSNQPQHF
TGTGCCAGCACAAGAACTAGCAATCAGCCCCAGCATTTT
>TRBV30|TRBJ2-7|many|.
CAWSPTGSYEQYF
TGTGCCTGGAGTCCGACGGGGAGCTACGAGCAGTACTTC
>TRBV11-2|TRBJ2-5|many|.
CASSPGGGAGETQYF
TGTGCCAGCAGCCCTGGAGGGGGGGCCGGGGAGACCCAGTACTTC
>TRBV6-1|TRBJ2-2|.|.
CASSVNRVTGELFF
TGTGCCAGCAGTGTGAACAGGGTCACCGGGGAGCTGTTTTTT
>TRBV28|TRBJ1-3|many|TRBD1
CASSWTGEENTIYF
TGTGCCAGCAGTTGGACAGGGGAGGAAAACACCATATATTTT
>TRBV4-1|TRBJ2-7|many|.
CASSLLPGRAGEQYF
TGCGCCAGCAGCCTCCTCCCTGGCAGGGCGGGGGAGCAGTACTTC
>TRBV5-1|TRBJ1-5|many|TRBD1
CARTDRGQLNQPQHF
TGCGCCAGGACAGACAGGGGGCAGTTGAATCAGCCCCAGCATTTT
>TRBV6-5|TRBJ2-7|many|.
CASSYSIGGVAGTRQYF
TGTGCCAGCAGTTACTCGATAGGAGGAGTGGCGGGGACTCGGCAGTACTTC
>TRBV5-1|TRBJ2-5|few|.
CASSPGQLETQYF
TGCGCCAGCAGCCCCGGACAGCTAGAGACCCAGTACTTC
>TRBV24-1|TRBJ2-3|.|TRBD2
CATSVAGLTDTHYF
TGTGCCACCAGTGTAGCGGGTCTCACAGATACGCATTATTTT
>TRBV12-3/TRBV12-4|TRBJ1-1|.|TRBD1
CASTRQGPNTEAFF
TGTGCCAGCACCAGACAGGGGCCCAACACTGAAGCTTTCTTT
>TRBV6-5|TRBJ2-4|.|.
CASSYGQAKNIQYF
TGTGCCAGCAGTTACGGACAGGCCAAAAACATTCAGTACTTC
>TRBV5-1|TRBJ1-2|many|.
CASSPGYRPIYGYTF
TGCGCCAGCAGCCCCGGTTATAGGCCCATCTATGGCTACACCTTC
>TRBV5-1|TRBJ1-2|many|.
CASSLVVGIRSYGYTF
TGCGCCAGCAGCTTGGTAGTCGGAATTCGGAGCTATGGCTACACCTTC
>TRBV7-9|TRBJ2-5|many|TRBD1
CASSLAQGAKETQYF
TGTGCCAGCAGCTTAGCGCAGGGGGCCAAAGAGACCCAGTACTTC
>TRBV6-4|TRBJ2-5|once|TRBD1
CASSEGTGLQETQYF
TGTGCCAGCAGTGAAGGGACAGGGCTACAAGAGACCCAGTACTTC
>TRBV6-5|TRBJ1-1|many|.
CASSYSPGKTNTEAFF
TGTGCCAGCAGTTACTCGCCCGGGAAGACGAACACTGAAGCTTTCTTT
>TRBV30|TRBJ1-5|many|.
CAWSGGDNQPQHF
TGTGCCTGGAGTGGTGGGGATAATCAGCCCCAGCATTTT
>TRBV7-8|TRBJ2-7|.|.
CASSLTPRPGSEQYF
TGTGCCAGCAGCTTAACACCTCGGCCAGGCAGCGAGCAGTACTTC
>TRBV5-1|TRBJ2-1|.|.
CASSSPGRNNEQFF
TGCGCCAGCAGCTCGCCGGGACGGAACAATGAGCAGTTCTTC
>TRBV9|TRBJ2-2|few|.
CASSVEEGLTGELFF
TGTGCCAGCAGCGTAGAGGAGGGGCTCACCGGGGAGCTGTTTTTT
>TRBV10-3|TRBJ2-2|many|.
CAISVQGGPGELFF
TGTGCCATCAGCGTACAGGGAGGGCCCGGGGAGCTGTTTTTT
>TRBV5-6|TRBJ2-2|.|.
CASSTGGTSTGELFF
TGTGCCAGCAGCACCGGCGGGACTTCCACCGGGGAGCTGTTTTTT
>TRBV6-1|TRBJ1-1|many|.
CASSGRENTEAFF
TGTGCCAGCAGTGGGCGAGAGAACACTGAAGCTTTCTTT
>TRBV24-1|TRBJ2-1|.|.
CATSDPGAFNEQFF
TGTGCCACCAGTGACCCCGGGGCCTTCAATGAGCAGTTCTTC
>TRBV11-1|TRBJ2-6|many|TRBD1
CASSLALGQSPFSGANVLTF
TGTGCCAGCAGCTTAGCCCTGGGACAGTCCCCTTTCTCTGGGGCCAACGTCCTGACTTTC
>TRBV12-5|TRBJ2-5|many|.
CAREPGLTQETQYF
TGTGCTAGGGAGCCGGGACTGACACAAGAGACCCAGTACTTC
>TRBV4-1|TRBJ1-5|few|TRBD1
CASSSAGGGQPQHF
TGCGCCAGCAGTAGTGCAGGGGGCGGGCAGCCCCAGCATTTT
>TRBV20-1|TRBJ1-2|.|TRBD1
CSAQPSPGGYGYTF
TGCAGTGCCCAACCCAGCCCAGGGGGCTATGGCTACACCTTC
>TRBV27|TRBJ1-4|.|TRBD1
CASSLNLVDRGEKLFF
TGTGCCAGCAGTTTAAACTTAGTGGACAGGGGAGAAAAACTGTTTTTT
>TRBV28|TRBJ2-7|many|.
CASSLGRANYEQYF
TGTGCCAGCAGTTTGGGCAGGGCTAACTACGAGCAGTACTTC
>TRBV10-2|TRBJ1-5|many|TRBD1
CASRDVTGYWGNQPQHF
TGCGCCAGCAGGGACGTGACAGGGTATTGGGGCAATCAGCCCCAGCATTTT
>TRBV5-1|TRBJ2-5|few|.
CASTSPKGPQETQYF
TGCGCCAGCACCTCCCCCAAGGGGCCTCAAGAGACCCAGTACTTC
>TRBV9|TRBJ2-5|.|TRBD1
CASSVTGGGETQYF
TGTGCCAGCAGCGTAACAGGGGGAGGCGAGACCCAGTACTTC